This TCR beta chain was sequenced during a study of PD-1 blockade in classical Hodgkin lymphoma. Regarding this clone: The antigen is undetermined.

Time point reported: cycle 4 day 1 (C4D1), after 5 to 7 weeks of nivolumab. With no exception, relapse followed autologous stem cell transplantation in all patients, and brentuximab vedotin exposure varied. The CDR3 has 15 amino acids. CDR1 and CDR2 from the germline V gene are SGHRS and YFSETQ. Trimming stripped 4 bases from V and 1 base from J, with 15 bases between. Study conclusions and caveats: In newly diagnosed patients, baseline TCR diversity was reportedly below that of healthy donors.

Sequencing used immunoSEQ multiplex PCR; TCRdb keeps in-frame clones, though not all of them. The sample holds around 60,000 clones, about 90% seen once. The TCR sequence derives from a human donor with classical Hodgkin lymphoma. V and J are TRBV5-1 and TRBJ2-7; D is ambiguous. The specimen comprised peripheral blood mononuclear cells (PBMCs), sampled before the fourth cycle of nivolumab. The CDR3, as DNA: TGCGCCAGCAGCGAGATGAATTTTGTATCCTACGAGCAGTACTTC. This encodes CASSEMNFVSYEQYF.